The following is a T cell receptor beta chain sequence with its context. The entry originates in a study of glioma-infiltrating T cells after dendritic cell vaccination. The ends were cut back, 6 bases at V and 4 bases at J, with 16 bases in the middle. Germline V gene sequence: CDR1 MNHEY, CDR2 SVGAGI. CDR3 length equals 15 residues. TCRdb keeps only in-frame clones here, not all; method: immunoSEQ multiplex PCR. The data show about 90,000 clones, 85% seen once. Sequenced here: blood, sampled before dendritic cell vaccination. The J gene is TRBJ2-1, the V gene TRBV6-5; D might be TRBD1 (6 bases). The receptor was derived from a human donor with glioblastoma. CDR3 loop: CASSSAGTQYNEQFF. In DNA form, the CDR3 reads TGTGCCAGCAGCTCCGCCGGGACACAGTACAATGAGCAGTTCTTC.